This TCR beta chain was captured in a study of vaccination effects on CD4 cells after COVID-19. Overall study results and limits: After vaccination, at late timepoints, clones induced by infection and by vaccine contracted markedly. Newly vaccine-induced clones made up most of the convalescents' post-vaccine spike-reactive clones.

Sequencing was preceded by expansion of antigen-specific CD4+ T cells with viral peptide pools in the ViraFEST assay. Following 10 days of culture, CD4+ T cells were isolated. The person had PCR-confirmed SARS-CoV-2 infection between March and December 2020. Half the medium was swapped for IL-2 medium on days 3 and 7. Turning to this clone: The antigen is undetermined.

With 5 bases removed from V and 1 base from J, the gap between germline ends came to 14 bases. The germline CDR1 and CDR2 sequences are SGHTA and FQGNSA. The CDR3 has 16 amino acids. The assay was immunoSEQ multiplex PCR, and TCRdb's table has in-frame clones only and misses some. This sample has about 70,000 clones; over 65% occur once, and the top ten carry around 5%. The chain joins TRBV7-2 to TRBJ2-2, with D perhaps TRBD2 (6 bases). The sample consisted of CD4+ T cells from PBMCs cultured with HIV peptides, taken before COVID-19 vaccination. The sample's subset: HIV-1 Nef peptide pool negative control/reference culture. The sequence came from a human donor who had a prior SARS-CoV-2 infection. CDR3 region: CASSLGVAENTGELFF. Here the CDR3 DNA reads TGTGCCAGCAGCCTAGGGGTAGCGGAGAACACCGGGGAGCTGTTTTTT.